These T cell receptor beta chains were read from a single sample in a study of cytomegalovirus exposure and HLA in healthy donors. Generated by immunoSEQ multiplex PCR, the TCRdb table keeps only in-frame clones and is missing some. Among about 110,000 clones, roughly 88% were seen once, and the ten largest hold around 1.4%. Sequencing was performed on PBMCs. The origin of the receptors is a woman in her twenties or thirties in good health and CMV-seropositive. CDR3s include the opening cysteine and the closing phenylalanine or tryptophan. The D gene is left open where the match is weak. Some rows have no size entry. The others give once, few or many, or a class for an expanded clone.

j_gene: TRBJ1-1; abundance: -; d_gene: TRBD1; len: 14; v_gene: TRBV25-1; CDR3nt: TGTGCCAGCAGTGGGATACAGGGGTTTACTGAAGCTTTCTTT; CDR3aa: CASSGIQGFTEAFF
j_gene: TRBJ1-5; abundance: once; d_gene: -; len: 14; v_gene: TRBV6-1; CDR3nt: TGTGCCAGCACCACCGGTAGGGGTGTACAGCCCCAGCATTTT; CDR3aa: CASTTGRGVQPQHF
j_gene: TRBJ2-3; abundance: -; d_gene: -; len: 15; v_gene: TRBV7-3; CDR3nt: TGTGCCAGCAGCCCGGCGGGGTCAAACACAGATACGCAGTATTTT; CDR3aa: CASSPAGSNTDTQYF
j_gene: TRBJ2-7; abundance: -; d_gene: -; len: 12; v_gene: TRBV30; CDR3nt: TGTGCCTGGAGTGTCGGGGCCTACGAGCAGTACTTC; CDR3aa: CAWSVGAYEQYF
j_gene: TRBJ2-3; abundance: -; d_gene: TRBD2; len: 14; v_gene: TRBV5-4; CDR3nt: TGTGCCAGCAGGAAGCGGGGGGGCCCGGATACGCAGTATTTT; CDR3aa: CASRKRGGPDTQYF
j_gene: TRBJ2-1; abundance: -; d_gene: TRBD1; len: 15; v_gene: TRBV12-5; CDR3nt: TGTGCTAGTGGTTTGACCCGGGACAGGGACAATGAGCAGTTCTTC; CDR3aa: CASGLTRDRDNEQFF
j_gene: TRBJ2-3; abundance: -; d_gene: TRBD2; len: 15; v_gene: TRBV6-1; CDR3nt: TGTGCCAGCAGACCCAGACTAGCTGGCACAGATACGCAGTATTTT; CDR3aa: CASRPRLAGTDTQYF
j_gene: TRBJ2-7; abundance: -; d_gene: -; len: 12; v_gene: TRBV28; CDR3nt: TGTGCCAGCTCAGGACTTGCCTACGAGCAGTACTTC; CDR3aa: CASSGLAYEQYF
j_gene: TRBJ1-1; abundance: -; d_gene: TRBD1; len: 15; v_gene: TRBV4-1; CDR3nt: TGCGCCAGCAGCCAAGAGGGGACAGCAAACACTGAAGCTTTCTTT; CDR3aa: CASSQEGTANTEAFF
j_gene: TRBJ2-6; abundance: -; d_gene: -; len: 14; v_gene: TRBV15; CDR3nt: TGTGCCACCAGCAGAGGGCCTGGGGCCAACGTCCTGACTTTC; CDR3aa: CATSRGPGANVLTF
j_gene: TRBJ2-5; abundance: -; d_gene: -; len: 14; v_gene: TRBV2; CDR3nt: TGTGCCAGCAGTGAAGGTAAACAGTGGAAGACCCAGTACTTC; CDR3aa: CASSEGKQWKTQYF
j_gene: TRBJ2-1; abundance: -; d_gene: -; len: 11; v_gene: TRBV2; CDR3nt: TGTGCCAGCAGAATAGGACTCGAGCAGTTCTTC; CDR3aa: CASRIGLEQFF
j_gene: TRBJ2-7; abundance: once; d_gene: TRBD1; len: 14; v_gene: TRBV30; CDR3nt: TGTGCCTGGAGTGACCGAACAGGGGACTACGAGCAGTACTTC; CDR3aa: CAWSDRTGDYEQYF
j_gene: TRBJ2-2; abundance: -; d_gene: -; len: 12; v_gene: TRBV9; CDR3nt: TGTGCCAGCAGCCCCGGTGGCGGGGAGCTGTTTTTT; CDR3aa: CASSPGGGELFF
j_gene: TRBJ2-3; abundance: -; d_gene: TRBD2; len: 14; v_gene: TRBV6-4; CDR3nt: TGTGCCAGCAGTGAGACGGGAGGAGCAGATACGCAGTATTTT; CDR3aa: CASSETGGADTQYF
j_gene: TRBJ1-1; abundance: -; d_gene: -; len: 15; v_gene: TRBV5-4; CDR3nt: TGTGCCAGCAGCTTGACCAGCAGGGAGAACACTGAAGCTTTCTTT; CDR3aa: CASSLTSRENTEAFF
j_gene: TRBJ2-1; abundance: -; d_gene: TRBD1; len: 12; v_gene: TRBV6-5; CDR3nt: TGTGCCTGTGGGCAGGGGGCTAATGAGCAGTTCTTC; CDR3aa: CACGQGANEQFF
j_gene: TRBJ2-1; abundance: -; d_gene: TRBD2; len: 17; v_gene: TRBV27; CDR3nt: TGTGCCAGCAGTCCAAGACTAGCGGGGGGTATCTACAATGAGCAGTTCTTC; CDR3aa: CASSPRLAGGIYNEQFF
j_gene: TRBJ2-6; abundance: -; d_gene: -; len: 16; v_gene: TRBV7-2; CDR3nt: TGTGCCAGCAGCATCGGGACATTGTCTGGGGCCAACGTCCTGACTTTC; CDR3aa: CASSIGTLSGANVLTF
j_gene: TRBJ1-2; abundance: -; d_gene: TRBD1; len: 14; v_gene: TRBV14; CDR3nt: TGTGCCAGCAGCCAAGATATGACAGGGCATGGCTACACCTTC; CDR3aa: CASSQDMTGHGYTF
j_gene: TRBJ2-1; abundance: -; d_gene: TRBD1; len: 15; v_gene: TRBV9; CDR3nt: TGTGCCAGCAGCGCCTTTCCGACAGGGGGGAATGAGCAGTTCTTC; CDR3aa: CASSAFPTGGNEQFF
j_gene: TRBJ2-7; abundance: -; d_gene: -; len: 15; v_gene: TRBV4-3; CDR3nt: TGCGCCAGCAGCCAAGAGATTACAGACTCCTACGAGCAGTACTTC; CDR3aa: CASSQEITDSYEQYF
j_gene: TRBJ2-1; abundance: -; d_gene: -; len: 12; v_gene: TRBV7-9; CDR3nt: TGTGCCAGCAGCAACAGGGAGAATGAGCAGTTCTTC; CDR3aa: CASSNRENEQFF
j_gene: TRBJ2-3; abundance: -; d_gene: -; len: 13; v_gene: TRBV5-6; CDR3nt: TGTGCCAGCAGCCAAAGACTAGTTGATACGCAGTATTTT; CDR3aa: CASSQRLVDTQYF
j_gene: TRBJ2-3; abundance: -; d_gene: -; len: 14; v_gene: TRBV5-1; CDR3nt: TGCGCCAGCGCGGTTCCGGGTCGAACAGATACGCAGTATTTT; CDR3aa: CASAVPGRTDTQYF
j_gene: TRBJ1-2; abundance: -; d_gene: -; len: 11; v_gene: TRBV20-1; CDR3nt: TGCAGTGCGCTCCAGGGCCGTGGCTACACCTTC; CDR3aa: CSALQGRGYTF
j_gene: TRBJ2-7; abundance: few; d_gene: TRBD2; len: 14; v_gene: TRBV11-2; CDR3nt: TGTGCCAGCAGCCCGGGGACTAGATCCTACGAGCAGTACTTC; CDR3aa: CASSPGTRSYEQYF
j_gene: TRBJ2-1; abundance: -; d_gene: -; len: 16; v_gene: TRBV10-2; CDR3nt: TGCGCCAGCAGTGGCCCTTATACAGGGTTACACAATGAGCAGTTCTTC; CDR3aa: CASSGPYTGLHNEQFF
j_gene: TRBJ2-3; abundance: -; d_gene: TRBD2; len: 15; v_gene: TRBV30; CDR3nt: TGTGCCTGGAGTCAACCCTTAGCGGGAGCAGATACGCAGTATTTT; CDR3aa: CAWSQPLAGADTQYF
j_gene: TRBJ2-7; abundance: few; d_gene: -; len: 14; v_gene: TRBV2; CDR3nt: TGTGCCAGCGTAGCGGAGTCTAACTCCTACGAGCAGTACTTC; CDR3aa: CASVAESNSYEQYF
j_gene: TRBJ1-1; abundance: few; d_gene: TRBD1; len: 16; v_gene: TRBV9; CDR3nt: TGTGCCAGCAGCGTTGGGACAGACCTCTTGAACACTGAAGCTTTCTTT; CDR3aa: CASSVGTDLLNTEAFF
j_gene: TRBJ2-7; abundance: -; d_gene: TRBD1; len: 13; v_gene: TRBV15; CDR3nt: TGTGCCACCAGCAGGGGACAGCCCTACGAGCAGTACTTC; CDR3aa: CATSRGQPYEQYF
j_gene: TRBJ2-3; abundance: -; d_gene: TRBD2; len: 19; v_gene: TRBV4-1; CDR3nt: TGCGCCAGCAGCCAAGGGAGGGGACTAGGGGGACGGGGCGCAGATACGCAGTATTTT; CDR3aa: CASSQGRGLGGRGADTQYF
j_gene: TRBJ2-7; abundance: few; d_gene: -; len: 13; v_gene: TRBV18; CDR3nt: TGTGCCAGCTCACCGGTACAGAACTACGAGCAGTACTTC; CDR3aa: CASSPVQNYEQYF
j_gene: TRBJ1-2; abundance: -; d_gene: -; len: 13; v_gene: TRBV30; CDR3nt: TGTGCCTCGAGCGCGGGGTTTTTCGATGGCTACACCTTC; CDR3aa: CASSAGFFDGYTF
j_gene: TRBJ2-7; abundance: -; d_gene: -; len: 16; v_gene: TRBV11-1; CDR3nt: TGTGCCAGCAGCTTAGCGCAGTGGACAGAGCCCTACGAGCAGTACTTC; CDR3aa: CASSLAQWTEPYEQYF
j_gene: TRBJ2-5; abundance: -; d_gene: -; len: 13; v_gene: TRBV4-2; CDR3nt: TGTGCCAGCAGCCCAGTTTTTTCGGAGACCCAGTACTTC; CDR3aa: CASSPVFSETQYF
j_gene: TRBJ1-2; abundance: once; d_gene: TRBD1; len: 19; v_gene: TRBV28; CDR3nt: TGTGCCAGCAGTCTCTTCGGCCGGGACAGGGGTTCCCCTAACTATGGCTACACCTTC; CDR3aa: CASSLFGRDRGSPNYGYTF
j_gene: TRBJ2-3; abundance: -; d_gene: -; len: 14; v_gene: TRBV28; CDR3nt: TGTGCCAGCAGTTTTCCGACTAGCACAGATACGCAGTATTTT; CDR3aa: CASSFPTSTDTQYF
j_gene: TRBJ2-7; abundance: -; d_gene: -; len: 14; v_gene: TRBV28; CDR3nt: TGTGCCAGTCTAGACGCCAGGCGGGGATACGAGCAGTACTTC; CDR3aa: CASLDARRGYEQYF
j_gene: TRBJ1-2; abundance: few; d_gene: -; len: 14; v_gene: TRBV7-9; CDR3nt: TGTGCCAGCAGCCTGAGACAGGATGACTATGGCTACACCTTC; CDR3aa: CASSLRQDDYGYTF
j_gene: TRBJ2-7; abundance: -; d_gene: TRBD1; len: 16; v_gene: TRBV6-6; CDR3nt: TGTGCCAGCAGTCAGATGGGGGACAGGGGGGGCTACGAGCAGTACTTC; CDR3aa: CASSQMGDRGGYEQYF
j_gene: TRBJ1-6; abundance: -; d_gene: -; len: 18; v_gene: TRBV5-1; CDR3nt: TGCGCCAGCAGCTTGGAGGGTGGCGGGACGGCCTATAATTCACCCCTCCACTTT; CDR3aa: CASSLEGGGTAYNSPLHF
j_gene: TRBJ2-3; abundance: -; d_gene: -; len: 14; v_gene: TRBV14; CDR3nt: TGTGCCAGCAGCCAACTACCTCGCACAGATACGCAGTATTTT; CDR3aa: CASSQLPRTDTQYF
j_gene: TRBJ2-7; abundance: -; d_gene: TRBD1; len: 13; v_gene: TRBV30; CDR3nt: TGTGCCTGGAGTGCACAGGGGGCGGGGGAGCAGTACTTC; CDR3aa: CAWSAQGAGEQYF
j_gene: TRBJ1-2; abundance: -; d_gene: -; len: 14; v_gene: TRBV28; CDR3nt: TGTGCCAGCAGTTCCCCCTCAGGCAACGGCGGCTACACCTTC; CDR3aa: CASSSPSGNGGYTF
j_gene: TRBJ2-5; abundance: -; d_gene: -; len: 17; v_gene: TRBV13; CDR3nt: TGTGCCAGCAGCTTTTACTCGACCTCCGGGAGACAAGAGACCCAGTACTTC; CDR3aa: CASSFYSTSGRQETQYF
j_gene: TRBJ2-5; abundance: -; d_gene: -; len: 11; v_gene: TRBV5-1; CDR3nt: TGCGCCAGCAGCTCCGGGGAGACCCAGTACTTC; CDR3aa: CASSSGETQYF
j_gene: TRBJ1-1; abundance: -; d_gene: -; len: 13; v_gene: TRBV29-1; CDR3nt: TGCAGCGTTGGGAACAGCAGGGTCACTGAAGCTTTCTTT; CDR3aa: CSVGNSRVTEAFF
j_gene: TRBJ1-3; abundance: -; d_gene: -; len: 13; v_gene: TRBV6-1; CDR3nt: TGTGCCAGCAGAGACTCCTCTGGAAACACCATATATTTT; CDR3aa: CASRDSSGNTIYF